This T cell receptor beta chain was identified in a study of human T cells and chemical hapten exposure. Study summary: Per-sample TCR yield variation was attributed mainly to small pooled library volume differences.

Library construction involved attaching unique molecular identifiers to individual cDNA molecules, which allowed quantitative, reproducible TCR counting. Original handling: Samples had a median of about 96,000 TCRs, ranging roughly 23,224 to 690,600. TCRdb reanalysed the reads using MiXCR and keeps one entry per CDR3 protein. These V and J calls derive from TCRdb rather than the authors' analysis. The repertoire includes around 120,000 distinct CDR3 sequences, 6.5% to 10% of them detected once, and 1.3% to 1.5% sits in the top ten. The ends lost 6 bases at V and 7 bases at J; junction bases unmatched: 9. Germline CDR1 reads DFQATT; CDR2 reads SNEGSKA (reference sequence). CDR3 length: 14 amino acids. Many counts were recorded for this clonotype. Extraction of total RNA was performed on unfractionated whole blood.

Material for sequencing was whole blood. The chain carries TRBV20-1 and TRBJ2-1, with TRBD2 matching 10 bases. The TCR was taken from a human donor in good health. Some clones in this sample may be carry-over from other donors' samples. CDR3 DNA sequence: TGCAGTGCACCCCCTAGCGGGAGAGTTAATGAGCAGTTCTTC. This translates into CSAPPSGRVNEQFF.